The clone carrying this T cell receptor beta chain was recorded a few times. The antigen is not known. For TCR beta, libraries came from quantitative 5'-RACE with molecular barcodes. One entry per CDR3 protein results from TCRdb running MiXCR on the 5' RACE reads. The profile covers about 340,000 distinct CDR3 sequences, with 14% to 15% appearing a single time and 0.85% to 1.4% taken by the ten largest. This sample stems from a study of CD8 T cells in ankylosing spondylitis. Looked up from germline, CDR1 is SGHRS and CDR2 is YFSETQ. There are 16 residues in the CDR3. V dropped 4 bases and J dropped 2; count of bases not matched to a gene: 7. Findings and limits, study-wide: Matched ankylosing spondylitis synovial fluid reportedly showed significant enrichment of disease-linked clones.

The sequence was collected from a male donor with ankylosing spondylitis or in good health (not recorded which). The chain links TRBV5-1 to TRBJ2-5, with 11 bases lining up with TRBD1. Specimen: blood, either unsorted or a sorted T cell fraction (not recorded which). DNA of the CDR3: TGCGCCAGCAGCGCGGGGGACAGGGGGAATCAAGAGACCCAGTACTTC. This codes for CASSAGDRGNQETQYF.